The present TCR beta chain was sequenced within a study of regulatory T cells in long-lasting Graves disease (dated by TCRdb to 2020 to 2023). In terms of the full investigation: Patients with newly diagnosed Graves' disease had been on antithyroid drugs for under 3 months. This study used TCR sequencing and RNA sequencing of peripheral blood to compare persistent Graves' disease patients against newly diagnosed Graves' disease patients. The study took place in China and was registered as a clinical trial. A total of around 35 samples underwent TCR sequencing: 13 from persistent and around 20 from newly diagnosed Graves' disease patients. The paper's findings and limits, for the study overall: Persistent disease showed preferential use of TRBV28, TRBJ1-2 and TRBJ2-5, whereas newly diagnosed disease favored TRBV20-1 and TRBJ2-1. Sequencing and analysis were limited to the TCR beta chain. A larger number of public clonotypes was shared among persistent patients (approximately 2,500) than among newly diagnosed patients (roughly 980). The authors noted that the small sample size was a limitation that may lower accuracy. Compared with newly diagnosed patients, persistent Graves' disease patients had lower TCR Shannon entropy and fewer highly expanded clones, which suggests clonal expansion. Only peripheral blood was studied, because thyroid tissue, the primary lesion, was inaccessible.

What this sample's time point label stands for: newly diagnosed GD, antithyroid drugs for less than 3 months. For both TCR sequencing and RNA sequencing, RNA was extracted from PBMCs in TRIzol. The diagnosis of Graves' disease was made according to American Thyroid Association guidelines. Patients were recruited from an endocrinology department in Xi'an, China. Each patient gave approximately 9.7 milliliters of peripheral blood, collected in an EDTA anticoagulant tube. Ficoll Paque Plus density gradient separation was used to isolate PBMCs, and no further T cell sorting was done. An Agilent 2100 Bioanalyzer and agarose gel were used to assess RNA quality, and a NanoDrop 2000 was used to measure RNA concentration. Notes on this clonotype: Its antigen is currently not known. No much larger clone exists at a distance of one base, and base qualities are not known.

CDR1 and CDR2 were assigned from the germline V gene as MDHEN and SYDVKM. Inclusive of the bounding cysteine and phenylalanine, the CDR3 is 14 residues long. Kept here is only the CDR3 DNA, which spans 42 bases and is read in frame from base 1. Relative to germline, V is missing 10 bases and J is missing 6 bases, with 10 bases of the junction outside any gene match. Library creation used multiplex PCR. For sequencing, an Illumina HiSeq 4000 was employed. To build TCR beta libraries, CDR3 regions were amplified by Arm-PCR using iRepertoire HTBI primers. PCR products were gel purified before sequencing. Turning to the authors' computational methods: A total of some 65 TRBV and more than twelve TRBJ segments were identified across samples and were used for gene usage analysis of CDR3 amino acid clonotypes. Filtered high-quality paired reads were merged into contigs using COPE and FqMerger. BLAST was used to align contigs to the IMGT TRBV, TRBD and TRBJ reference genes, and CDR3 was defined following IMGT. Highly expanded clones were defined as clonotypes with a frequency above 0.1%. Shannon entropy was used to measure repertoire diversity, and the Gini coefficient was used to measure V-J evenness. A clonotype found in more than one individual was treated as public. TCRdb reprocessed the public reads (quality trimming at Q25 with fastp, clone calling with MiXCR) and kept in-frame beta chains. Identical CDR3 proteins give one entry, which carries the most common genes and DNA. The V and J calls, along with clone size, are taken from TCRdb and not from the paper's own processing. The sample table lists under 400,000 distinct CDR3 sequences, around 15% of them with a count of one. Around 27% of the sample lies in the top ten.

These records were also assigned to another study, of T cells in Graves' hyperthyroidism and ophthalmopathy. In that second paper, the authors write: Stable Graves' hyperthyroidism was defined as no progression to ophthalmopathy during 18 months of follow-up. Hyperthyroidism patients were aged 18 to 65 years and newly diagnosed, with disease duration of less than 2 months. Patients with uncontrolled infections, other autoimmune diseases, pregnancy or lactation were excluded. Clinical symptoms, serum thyroxine and TRAb, thyroid ultrasound, and orbital computed tomography formed the basis for the diagnoses. A first-round RT-PCR of the TCR CDR3 used the HTBI primer set with the Qiagen OneStep RT-PCR kit. Most expanded thyroid clonotypes (frequency above 0.001) were also detected in blood, suggesting blood repertoires may reflect thyroid immune responses. In cross-validation, a model built on a 13 V-J signature told ophthalmopathy apart from stable hyperthyroidism with under 90% sensitivity and approximately 81% specificity, and in testing the same model reached 80%/75%. During validation, the model predicted progression to ophthalmopathy a median of roughly six months ahead of onset, with roughly 65% sensitivity and 72.22% specificity. A discovery cohort of about 96 patients, about 40 with Graves' ophthalmopathy and under 60 with stable Graves' hyperthyroidism, was used to find distinguishing TCR V-J signatures. Whether ophthalmopathy could be predicted prospectively was tested in an independent validation cohort made up of about 20 hyperthyroidism patients plus 17 patients who later progressed to ophthalmopathy. The 100 discovery patients were randomly divided into training and test sets at a 7:3 ratio. In addition, the study compared T-cell repertoires in thyroid tissue and in blood from several Graves' hyperthyroidism patients. After blood sampling, hyperthyroidism patients were treated with methimazole at a starting dose of 30 mg daily, and ophthalmopathy patients were treated with high-dose intravenous methylprednisolone. The libraries were constructed in a second round of multiplex PCR and then size-selected and purified. Sequencing of the libraries was done on an Illumina HiSeq2000 using paired-end 100 bp reads. SOAPnuke was used to process the raw data, with reads discarded if the reads contained adapters or uncalled bases, had a mean Phred below 15, or lacked an exact constant-primer or identifier match. COPE v1.2.5 was used to merge the high-quality paired reads, and each unique nucleotide sequence was defined as a clonotype. Clonotypes were aligned to IMGT TRBV, TRBD and TRBJ reference segments using MiTCR v1.1. The analysis included only V-J combinations with a frequency above 0.0001, which together covered about 99% of the repertoires. The TCS score was defined as the ratio of F50 (clonal expansion) to E x V (chaos), calculated using BLOSUM62-based TCRdist between CDR3 peptides within each V-J. Welch's t-statistics and random forest reduced roughly 500 V-J features to 10 to 15, which were used in a naive Bayes classifier (R e1071). Sample size was not statistically predetermined, and blinding of investigators to group allocation was not performed. The paper reports TCR Vbeta CDR3 sequencing of some 140 peripheral blood samples: 43 ophthalmopathy, 75 to 80 hyperthyroidism and around 17 progressor patients.

The receptor comes from a man aged 35 to 55 with Graves disease. Donor details come from another sample of the same person, matched by shared clones. The rearranged segments are TRBV28 and TRBJ2-3; TRBD2 aligns with 10 central bases. Material: peripheral blood mononuclear cells (PBMCs), obtained at new diagnosis, from a patient treated with antithyroid drugs. CDR3 sequence: CAITSGLARDTQYF. The nucleotide sequence reads TGTGCCATCACATCGGGACTAGCGAGGGATACGCAGTATTTT.